A selection of T cell receptor beta chains follows, all from one sample in a study of T cell changes during pregnancy in multiple sclerosis. TCRdb's copy holds only in-frame clones and misses some; the assay was immunoSEQ multiplex PCR. The data contain about 45,000 clones, 85% to 90% of them seen just once; the ten biggest clones take up roughly 0.53%. Sequencing was performed on CD4+ T cells from peripheral blood mononuclear cells, taken in the first trimester of pregnancy. The receptors here all came from a female donor with multiple sclerosis, enrolled in a pregnancy study. The CDR3 runs from the conserved cysteine through the conserved F or W. The order of the fields is J gene, clone size, D gene, V gene, CDR3 DNA, CDR3 protein. The D gene is left open where the match is weak. Size is omitted from some rows. Given values are once, few, many or a class for expanded clones.

J gene: TRBJ1-1
clone size: NA
D gene: TRBD1
V gene: TRBV6-6
CDR3 DNA: TGTGCCAGCAGACCAGGACAGGATGGCACTGAAGCTTTCTTT
CDR3 protein: CASRPGQDGTEAFF

J gene: TRBJ2-5
clone size: once
D gene: TRBD2
V gene: TRBV6-1
CDR3 DNA: TGTGCCAGCAGTCTAGCGGGAGGTGATCAAGAGACCCAGTACTTC
CDR3 protein: CASSLAGGDQETQYF

J gene: TRBJ1-5
clone size: NA
D gene: NA
V gene: TRBV9
CDR3 DNA: TGTGCCAGCAGCGTAGGAACCGGGAACAATCAGCCCCAGCATTTT
CDR3 protein: CASSVGTGNNQPQHF

J gene: TRBJ2-2
clone size: NA
D gene: NA
V gene: TRBV29-1
CDR3 DNA: TGCAGCGTTGAACCTAGCTTCACCGGGGAGCTGTTTTTT
CDR3 protein: CSVEPSFTGELFF

J gene: TRBJ2-1
clone size: NA
D gene: NA
V gene: TRBV28
CDR3 DNA: TGTGCCAGTGAGGGCATTGCTGGACACAATGAGCAGTTCTTC
CDR3 protein: CASEGIAGHNEQFF

J gene: TRBJ1-5
clone size: once
D gene: NA
V gene: TRBV19
CDR3 DNA: TGTGCCAGCCGGGACTTGACCGAGATCGGGCAGCTCCAGCATTTT
CDR3 protein: CASRDLTEIGQLQHF

J gene: TRBJ2-2
clone size: NA
D gene: NA
V gene: TRBV2
CDR3 DNA: TGTGCCAGCACCCCAAGGGGCACCGGGGAGCTGTTTTTT
CDR3 protein: CASTPRGTGELFF

J gene: TRBJ1-1
clone size: once
D gene: NA
V gene: TRBV5-1
CDR3 DNA: TGCGCCAGCAGCTTGGCGGCAGGGCTGAACACTGAAGCTTTCTTT
CDR3 protein: CASSLAAGLNTEAFF

J gene: TRBJ2-1
clone size: NA
D gene: TRBD2
V gene: TRBV11-2
CDR3 DNA: TGTGCCAGCAGCTTACTAGCGGGAGGGTACAATGAGCAGTTCTTC
CDR3 protein: CASSLLAGGYNEQFF

J gene: TRBJ2-1
clone size: NA
D gene: TRBD2
V gene: TRBV7-8
CDR3 DNA: TGTGCCAGCAGCGGCGGACTAGCGCCAAGTGAGCAGTTCTTC
CDR3 protein: CASSGGLAPSEQFF

J gene: TRBJ1-1
clone size: once
D gene: TRBD1
V gene: TRBV5-6
CDR3 DNA: TGTGCCAGCAGCGAACGACAGGGGGCGGCGATGGTGGGGAAGGCTTTCTTT
CDR3 protein: CASSERQGAAMVGKAFF

J gene: TRBJ1-1
clone size: NA
D gene: NA
V gene: TRBV5-1
CDR3 DNA: TGCGCCAGCAGCTTGGGTCCAGGTGGGACTGAAGCTTTCTTT
CDR3 protein: CASSLGPGGTEAFF

J gene: TRBJ1-2
clone size: NA
D gene: NA
V gene: TRBV28
CDR3 DNA: TGTGCCAGCAGTTTATTCACGTCAGGGGCCGGGTATGGCTACACCTTC
CDR3 protein: CASSLFTSGAGYGYTF

J gene: TRBJ2-3
clone size: NA
D gene: TRBD1
V gene: TRBV29-1
CDR3 DNA: TGCAGCGGGCGGGACAGGTTAAAGACAGATACGCAGTATTTT
CDR3 protein: CSGRDRLKTDTQYF

J gene: TRBJ2-1
clone size: NA
D gene: NA
V gene: TRBV2
CDR3 DNA: TGTGCCAGCAGTGTCCAGGGTGGGAATGAGCAGTTCTTC
CDR3 protein: CASSVQGGNEQFF